Sequencing of this TCR beta chain was carried out in a study of T-cell memory formation after mild COVID-19. Across the whole study: The TCR clusters were mostly specific to one donor.

TCRdb re-called the 5' RACE reads through MiXCR, storing one row per CDR3 protein. There are about 340,000 distinct CDR3 sequences in the sample; around 21% occur only once, and about 12% lies in the top ten. Study-level points and caveats: Within pre-infection memory, some responding clones were found, suggesting cross-reactive memory joined. Later expanders leaned CD4+, whereas day 15 to 85 contracting clones were balanced CD4/CD8. Among CD4+ contracting clones, most were CM and EM, and CD8+ ones EMRA.

This clonotype was detected only a few times. The antigen is not known. The germline V gene has CDR1 MNHEY and CDR2 SVGEGT. This CDR3 is built from 13 residues. The V end was cut by 6 bases, the J end by 1 base, with 10 bases between. This chain links TRBV6-2 or TRBV6-3 with TRBJ2-7; TRBD1 is a possible D gene (5 bases). The source of this sequence is an adult woman who had mild COVID-19 (a few samples of this study predate the infection). Cell type and time point are not known. Sequences were obtained from PBMCs or a T cell subset sorted from them (not recorded which). The DNA of the CDR3 is TGTGCCAGCAGCCCGACAGAGTCCTACGAGCAGTACTTC. Its protein product is CASSPTESYEQYF.